These 30 T cell receptor beta chains were all obtained from the same sample, sequenced in a study of CD8 T cell repertoires and HIV-1 epitope variants. These receptors have no identified antigens. Produced via immunoSEQ multiplex PCR; TCRdb's table is partial and in-frame only. Among around 6,000 clones listed, under 70% were seen once. The material sequenced was cultured CD8+ T cells derived from PBMCs. Receptors were obtained from a male donor with HIV.

The CDR3 reads CASSLSRGNEQFF. CDR3 sequence (DNA): TGTGCCAGCAGCCTCTCGCGGGGCAATGAGCAGTTCTTC. The rearrangement links TRBV4-2 to TRBJ2-1, with TRBD2 as a possible D gene (6 bases). The CDR3 is made up of 13 amino acids. Germline V gives CDR1 LGHNA, CDR2 YNFKEQ. V was cut by 4 bases and J by 6 bases, with 10 bases left in between.

The chain carries TRBV6-5 and TRBJ2-5; D may match TRBD1 or TRBD2 (5 bases each). V lost 5 bases and J lost 2, with 12 bases in between. This CDR3 comprises 14 residues. From germline, CDR1 is MNHEY and CDR2 SVGAGI. The CDR3 reads CASSPGPLQETQYF. CDR3 DNA sequence: TGTGCCAGCAGTCCGGGACCGCTTCAAGAGACCCAGTACTTC.

This chain connects TRBV19 to TRBJ1-5; D is undetermined. This CDR3 comprises 15 residues. Trimming took off 5 bases at V and 5 bases at J, with 16 bases between the two ends. The germline V gene has CDR1 LNHDA and CDR2 SQIVND (reference sequence). The CDR3 loop is CASSLVSGSDQPQHF. The CDR3 DNA follows: TGTGCCAGTAGTCTTGTCTCGGGGAGTGATCAGCCCCAGCATTTT.

This rearrangement joins TRBV7-8 to TRBJ1-2; 9 bases agree with TRBD1. Germline loops: CDR1 SGHVS, CDR2 FQNEAQ. V gave up 5 bases and J gave up 4 bases; unmatched junction bases: 2. This CDR3 contains 13 residues. The CDR3 spells CASSATGGYGYTF. CDR3 in DNA: TGTGCCAGCAGCGCGACAGGGGGCTATGGCTACACCTTC.

J is TRBJ2-1 and V is TRBV7-9, with unresolved D. The germline V gene encodes CDR1 SEHNR and CDR2 FQNEAQ (reference sequence). The CDR3 covers 13 residues. V lost 2 bases and J 1 base, leaving 3 bases between the germline ends. CDR3 protein: CASSLQSYNEQFF. The DNA for the CDR3 is TGTGCCAGCAGCTTACAATCCTACAATGAGCAGTTCTTC.

The rearrangement uses TRBV11-2 and TRBJ2-1; the match to TRBD2 covers 8 bases. The length of the CDR3 is 16 residues. Germline V gives CDR1 SGHAT, CDR2 FQNNGV. V lost 8 bases, J lost 5 bases, and 14 bases stayed unmatched. CDR3 protein: CASSPGRGDLDNEQFF. The CDR3 nucleotides read TGTGCCAGCTCACCCGGGAGGGGAGATTTGGACAATGAGCAGTTCTTC. Variable domain in full (rest from reference TRBV11-2 and TRBJ2-1): EAGVAQSPRYKIIEKRQSVAFWCNPISGHATLYWYQQILGQGPKLLIQFQNNGVVDDSQLPKDRFSAERLKGVDSTLKIQPAKLEDSAVYLCASSPGRGDLDNEQFFGPGTRLTVL.

This rearrangement joins TRBV15 to TRBJ2-3; TRBD2 might be the D (6 bases). The V end was cut by 4 bases, the J end by 1 base, with 18 bases between. Germline V gene lookup returns CDR1 LNHNV and CDR2 YYDKDF (reference sequence). The CDR3 sequence is 17 residues long. As DNA, the CDR3 is TGTGCCACCAGCAAATTTAGACGGACTACCGGCACAGATACGCAGTATTTT. It yields the protein CATSKFRRTTGTDTQYF.

The chain recombines TRBV6-5 with TRBJ2-7; 8 bases line up with TRBD2. CDR1 and CDR2 (germline): MNHEY, SVGAGI. The J segment lost 6 bases and the V segment lost 3 bases, leaving 13 bases of the junction unmatched. CDR3 size: 16 residues. The CDR3 nucleotides read TGTGCCAGCAGTTATACGACAGGTATAGGGACTAGCGAGCAGTACTTC. It specifies CASSYTTGIGTSEQYF.

The chain recombines TRBV11-2 with TRBJ2-7; D might be TRBD2 (6 bases). With 2 bases removed from V and 3 bases from J, the gap between germline ends came to 20 bases. Germline V gene sequence: CDR1 SGHAT, CDR2 FQNNGV. This CDR3 has 17 residues. The CDR3 coding sequence is TGTGCCAGCAGCTTATCAGGACGGAGGGCCCCATACTACGAGCAGTACTTC. This encodes CASSLSGRRAPYYEQYF.

This chain joins TRBV5-5 and TRBJ2-7; 9 positions match TRBD1. V gave up 4 bases and J gave up 4 bases; unmatched junction bases: 6. This CDR3 contains 14 residues. Germline CDR1 and CDR2: SGHKS and YYEKEE (reference sequence). The CDR3 is CASSKGTGRYEQYF. CDR3 coding DNA: TGTGCCAGCAGCAAAGGGACAGGGAGATACGAGCAGTACTTC.

This rearrangement joins TRBV2 to TRBJ1-3; 10 nucleotides agree with TRBD1. This CDR3 contains 13 residues. V shed 10 bases, J shed 7 bases, and the junction held 7 bases outside the gene matches. CDR1 is SNHLY, CDR2 FYNNEI, per germline. The CDR3 sequence: CATDRGPRNTIYF. The CDR3 bases are TGTGCCACCGACAGGGGGCCAAGGAACACCATATATTTT.

V is TRBV6-5 and J is TRBJ2-2, with a weak D call TRBD2 (6 bases). In germline, CDR1 is MNHEY, CDR2 SVGAGI. Trimming stripped 5 bases from V and 6 bases from J, with 16 bases between. CDR3 length: 15 amino acids. As DNA, the CDR3 is TGTGCCAGCAGTCCCCCGACTAGTGGGGCCGGGGAGCTGTTTTTT. Translating gives CASSPPTSGAGELFF.

The J gene is TRBJ2-1, the V gene TRBV5-6; 9 bases align to TRBD2. CDR3 length: 15 residues. Germline CDR1 reads SGHDT; CDR2 reads YYEEEE. V trimming: 2 bases; J trimming: 8 bases; junction bases outside the gene matches: 8. The CDR3 nucleotides read TGTGCCAGCAGCTTTGACCAGCGGGAGGTGGATGAGCAGTTCTTC. This codes for CASSFDQREVDEQFF.

This clone came up once. The V and J genes are TRBV30 and TRBJ2-6; unclear D gene. V was shortened by 5 bases and J by 3 bases, with 14 bases between the two germline ends. This CDR3 has 15 amino acids. From germline, CDR1 is GTSNPN and CDR2 SVGIG (reference sequence). CDR3 DNA sequence: TGTGCCTGGTCCCCAGAGAGGTATGGGGCCAACGTCCTGACTTTC. This translates into CAWSPERYGANVLTF.

The V gene is TRBV10-3, the J gene TRBJ2-3, with D perhaps being TRBD1 or TRBD2 (5 bases each). This CDR3 region has 13 residues. Trimming shortened V by 10 bases and J by 8 bases, and 19 bases separated the two germline ends. The germline V gene encodes CDR1 ENHRY and CDR2 SYGVKD. CDR3 in amino acids: CATLTRDGGTQYF. The CDR3 DNA is TGTGCCACCCTGACAAGGGATGGGGGTACGCAGTATTTT.

V and J are TRBV27 and TRBJ2-7, with TRBD1 identical over 7 bases. This CDR3 region has 13 residues. V trimming: 5 bases; J trimming: 4 bases; junction bases outside the gene matches: 5. Germline-derived CDR1 and CDR2 are MNHEY and SMNVEV (reference sequence). Here the CDR3 DNA reads TGTGCCAGCAGTGACAGGGTCAGGTACGAGCAGTACTTC. Translation: CASSDRVRYEQYF.

This clone was observed a few times. The chain employs TRBV11-3 and TRBJ2-7; D ambiguous. The CDR3 has 12 residues. Looked up from germline, CDR1 is SGHNT and CDR2 is YENEEA. Between the trimmed V and J ends, which lost 8 bases and 5 bases, there was a span of 13 bases. The CDR3 region is CASPPRNHEQYF. The DNA for the CDR3 is TGTGCCAGCCCTCCCAGGAATCACGAGCAGTACTTC.

This clone has only a few counts. The V and J genes are TRBV11-3 and TRBJ2-3, with D unclear. CDR3 length equals 13 residues. Deletions cut 2 bases from V and 4 bases from J, with 7 bases between. The germline CDR1 and CDR2 sequences are SGHNT and YENEEA. CDR3 DNA sequence: TGTGCCAGCAGCTTACCAGACGCAGATACGCAGTATTTT. Translation gives CASSLPDADTQYF.

With regard to this clone: A far more abundant clone sits one base away, making this likely a read error. This sequence joins TRBV5-4 and TRBJ2-7; possibly TRBD2 for D (6 bases). Germline loops: CDR1 SGHNT, CDR2 YYREEE (reference sequence). The CDR3 runs to 19 residues. Trimming pared 4 bases from V and 0 bases from J, leaving 26 bases between. CDR3 in amino acids: CASSQEPGAGALSSYEQYF. CDR3 nucleotides: TGTGCCAGCAGCCAAGAGCCGGGAGCGGGCGCCCTGAGCTCCTACGAGCAGTACTTC.

The chain recombines TRBV19 with TRBJ1-1; perhaps TRBD1 as D (5 bases). The CDR3 is made up of 15 amino acids. Trimming pared 3 bases from V and 4 bases from J, leaving 15 bases between. Looked up from germline, CDR1 is LNHDA and CDR2 is SQIVND (reference sequence). In nucleotides, the CDR3 is TGTGCCAGTAGTATCCACTTGGGGGTTGGCACTGAAGCTTTCTTT. Translation: CASSIHLGVGTEAFF.

This clone was seen only once. J is TRBJ2-7 and V is TRBV4-1, with D tentatively TRBD1 (5 bases). V was shortened by 0 bases and J by 2 bases, with 14 bases between the two germline ends. CDR3 size: 16 residues. Looked up from germline, CDR1 is MGHRA and CDR2 is YSYEKL. Here the CDR3 reads CASSQDPAGMTYEQYF. The DNA for the CDR3 is TGCGCCAGCAGCCAAGATCCCGCAGGGATGACCTACGAGCAGTACTTC.

The CDR3, as DNA: TGTGCCAGCAGTTTTACTAGCGGGATATACAATGAGCAGTTCTTC. It yields the protein CASSFTSGIYNEQFF. The chain uses TRBV27 and TRBJ2-1; 10 bases fit TRBD2. The trim removed 3 bases at V and 4 bases at J, leaving 3 bases unmatched. Germline CDR1 reads MNHEY; CDR2 reads SMNVEV (reference sequence). The CDR3 spans 15 residues.

The chain links TRBV6-1 to TRBJ2-5; D not certain. CDR1 is MNHNS and CDR2 is SASEGT in the germline V gene. V lost 7 bases, J lost 3 bases, and 3 bases lay in between. This CDR3 has 10 amino acids. The CDR3 loop is CASIKETQYF. CDR3 sequence (DNA): TGTGCCAGCATCAAAGAGACCCAGTACTTC.

This clone was observed a single time. At one of its ends the junction is not consistent with the germline gene, which may arise from a read error. The chain couples TRBV10-3 to TRBJ2-1; D might be TRBD1 or TRBD2, each matching 6 bases. This CDR3 region has 15 residues. In germline, CDR1 is ENHRY, CDR2 SYGVKD. The CDR3 loop is CASSYGGRGYDEQFF. The CDR3 DNA reads TGTGCCAGCAGTTACGGGGGCAGGGGTTATGATGAGCAGTTCTTC.

The chain has TRBV10-3 and TRBJ1-2; perhaps TRBD1 as D (5 bases). This CDR3 has 15 residues. V was shortened by 1 base and J by 6 bases, with 15 bases between the two germline ends. The germline V gene has CDR1 ENHRY and CDR2 SYGVKD. The CDR3, as DNA: TGTGCCATCAGTGAGTTCGAGTTGGGGCGGGATGGCTACACCTTC. It yields the protein CAISEFELGRDGYTF.

This rearrangement joins TRBV7-9 to TRBJ2-2; the D gene could be TRBD1 or TRBD2 (6 bases each). The germline V and J ends were trimmed by 1 base and 1 base, with 13 bases remaining between them. This CDR3 comprises 17 residues. Per the germline V gene, CDR1 is SEHNR and CDR2 is FQNEAQ (reference sequence). The CDR3 DNA reads TGTGCCAGCAGCTTAGTCGCGGGACACTGGAACACCGGGGAGCTGTTTTTT. Amino acids: CASSLVAGHWNTGELFF.

The chain carries TRBV5-1 and TRBJ2-3, with 14 bases aligning to TRBD2. Germline trimming cut 7 bases from V and 7 bases from J; bases unmatched to any gene: 8. This CDR3 comprises 15 residues. CDR1 and CDR2 (germline): SGHRS, YFSETQ. The CDR3 is CASFTGTSGSYTQYF. The CDR3 DNA follows: TGCGCCAGCTTTACCGGGACTAGCGGGAGTTATACGCAGTATTTT.

Turning to this clone: An end of the junction differs from the germline gene, which may be a read error. The rearrangement joins TRBV5-4 to TRBJ1-2, with TRBD1 identical over 10 bases. This CDR3 is built from 14 residues. The V gene's germline CDR1 is SGHNT and CDR2 YYREEE (reference sequence). Here the CDR3 reads CASSDPGTGVLGAF. In DNA form, the CDR3 reads TGTGCCAGCAGCGATCCCGGGACAGGGGTCCTCGGTGCCTTC.

The rearrangement joins TRBV6-5 to TRBJ1-1, with TRBD1 as a possible D gene (5 bases). CDR3 length equals 16 residues. Germline-derived CDR1 and CDR2 are MNHEY and SVGAGI. The V and J ends lost 3 bases and 4 bases respectively, with 18 bases between them. The CDR3: CASSYKTGPGGTEAFF. CDR3 in DNA: TGTGCCAGCAGTTATAAAACAGGCCCCGGGGGCACTGAAGCTTTCTTT.

This chain uses TRBV19 with TRBJ2-3; D is perhaps TRBD1 or TRBD2 (5 bases each). There are 15 residues in the CDR3. The V end lost 2 bases, the J end lost 4 bases, and 13 bases lay between the germline ends. CDR1 and CDR2 (germline): LNHDA, SQIVND (reference sequence). The CDR3 DNA sequence: TGTGCCAGTAGTATATCCGGGGCCGGGGCAGATACGCAGTATTTT. Translation: CASSISGAGADTQYF. The full variable domain, in which reference TRBV19 and TRBJ2-3 provide the parts outside the CDR3, is DGGITQSPKYLFRKEGQNVTLSCEQNLNHDAMYWYRQDPGQGLRLIYYSQIVNDFQKGDIAEGYSVSREKKESFPLTVTSAQKNPTAFYLCASSISGAGADTQYFGPGTRLTVL.